Listed here is a single T cell receptor (beta chain). The record originates from a study of blood T cell repertoires in COVID-19. Background on the study: Samples representing acute and convalescent COVID-19 were sourced from the United States, Italy and Spain. From T cells, B-cell-depleted T cells, or PBMCs came the material, which was cDNA or gDNA.

Generated by immunoSEQ multiplex PCR, the TCRdb table keeps only in-frame clones and is missing some. The sample records about 56,000 clones, more than 80% being singletons. The V and J ends lost 3 bases and 0 bases, in that order; junction bases with no gene match: 7. Germline CDR1 DFQATT, CDR2 SNEGSKA (reference sequence). This CDR3 is built from 17 residues. The origin of this receptor is a human donor in a cohort sampled during active COVID-19. The V call is TRBV20-1, the J call TRBJ2-4, with 11 positions matching TRBD2. What was sequenced was peripheral blood. CDR3 residues: CSASPLAGGLAKNIQYF. In nucleotides, the CDR3 is TGCAGTGCTAGTCCCCTAGCGGGGGGTTTAGCCAAAAACATTCAGTACTTC.